This T cell receptor beta chain stems from a study of spatial heterogeneity in lung cancer. Study-level information: PBMC samples from follow-up, when available, were sequenced at a median of around 23 months post-resection.

Regarding the study as a whole: Ubiquitous expanded tumor TCRs were seen in blood more at resection than at follow-up.

TCR cDNA molecules were tagged individually, and each one carried a unique molecular identifier. A single record per CDR3 protein comes from TCRdb applying MiXCR to the 5' RACE reads. The table includes approximately 50,000 distinct CDR3 sequences, under 8% detected once. Time point reported: blood at routine non-recurrence follow-up after resection. Researchers sequenced whole RNA taken from tumor, nontumor lung or frozen PBMC without sorting. This clonotype came up many times. Its antigen is unidentified. The junction does not match germline at one end; this may be a read error. The TCR comes from a female donor with early-stage non-small cell lung cancer. The sequences come from PBMCs, collected at follow-up.

In DNA form, the CDR3 reads TGTGCCAGCAGCCTAACTAGCGACTCCTACGAGCAGTACTTC. It is translated as CASSLTSDSYEQYF. The gene calls are TRBV7-3 and TRBJ2-7; 7 bases align to TRBD2. Per the germline V gene, CDR1 is SGHTA and CDR2 is FQGTGA. The CDR3 spans 14 residues.